Listed below are T cell receptor beta chains from one sample, sequenced in a study of shared clonotypes between healthy human individuals. Clones were sequenced by immunoSEQ multiplex PCR, and TCRdb holds only the in-frame ones, with some missing. Among 170,000 or so clones listed, around 63% were seen once. Sequenced sample: memory CD4+ T cells sorted from blood. All receptors come from a man aged 25-40 years in good health. Each CDR3 is given with its conserved first and last residue. D genes are given only for firm matches. Part of the rows lack a size; the others show once, few, many or a class for expanded clones.

TRBD2,TRBJ2-1,TRBV5-8,few,CASSSSPSSGSHNEQFF,TGTGCCAGCAGCTCCTCTCCATCCAGCGGGAGCCACAATGAGCAGTTCTTC
TRBD1,TRBJ2-7,TRBV5-1,few,CASSLGTGTGDEQYF,TGCGCCAGCAGCTTGGGCACGGGGACAGGGGACGAGCAGTACTTC
NA,TRBJ1-1,TRBV11-3,NA,CASSLERGVNTEAFF,TGTGCCAGCAGCTTAGAACGGGGGGTGAACACTGAAGCTTTCTTT
TRBD2,TRBJ2-2,TRBV5-1,few,CASSQTGLARGGELFF,TGCGCCAGCAGCCAAACCGGACTAGCCCGGGGCGGGGAGCTGTTTTTT
NA,TRBJ1-1,TRBV2,NA,CASSEERIEAFF,TGTGCCAGCAGTGAAGAGCGGATTGAAGCTTTCTTT
TRBD2,TRBJ2-7,TRBV7-7,NA,CASSLFLAEVDEQYF,TGTGCCAGCAGCTTATTTCTAGCGGAAGTGGACGAGCAGTACTTC
TRBD2,TRBJ2-3,TRBV5-6,NA,CASSSTRTSGRAVDTQYF,TGTGCCAGCAGCTCCACCCGGACTAGCGGGAGGGCCGTAGATACGCAGTATTTT
NA,TRBJ2-7,TRBV7-9,NA,CASSRPPIYEQYF,TGTGCCAGCAGCCGTCCCCCCATCTACGAGCAGTACTTC
TRBD2,TRBJ2-5,TRBV14,NA,CASSTGLAATQYF,TGTGCCAGCAGCACGGGACTAGCGGCGACCCAGTACTTC
NA,TRBJ2-2,TRBV5-1,NA,CASSLDPTTGELFF,TGCGCCAGCAGCTTAGACCCGACCACCGGGGAGCTGTTTTTT
NA,TRBJ2-3,TRBV9,once,CASSVDLADTQYF,TGTGCCAGCAGCGTAGATCTAGCAGATACGCAGTATTTT
NA,TRBJ2-7,TRBV18,NA,CASSPVSDYYEQYF,TGTGCCAGCTCACCAGTCAGTGATTACTACGAGCAGTACTTC
NA,TRBJ2-4,TRBV6-5,NA,CASSGSRGNIQYF,TGTGCCAGCAGTGGTTCTCGGGGTAACATTCAGTACTTC
NA,TRBJ2-6,TRBV4-3,NA,CASSQHTGGSGANVLTF,TGCGCCAGCAGCCAACACACCGGTGGATCTGGGGCCAACGTCCTGACTTTC
TRBD1,TRBJ2-7,TRBV10-3,NA,CAIRVTGGAYEQYF,TGTGCCATCAGGGTAACAGGGGGCGCCTACGAGCAGTACTTC
TRBD1,TRBJ2-5,TRBV11-3,once,CASSLTRGSVEAQYF,TGTGCCAGCAGCTTGACCAGGGGGTCGGTGGAGGCCCAGTACTTC
TRBD1,TRBJ2-5,TRBV2,few,CAMGQGEETQYF,TGTGCCATGGGACAGGGGGAGGAGACCCAGTACTTC
NA,TRBJ2-2,TRBV5-1,NA,CASSLDIYTGELFF,TGCGCCAGCAGCTTGGATATATACACCGGGGAGCTGTTTTTT
NA,TRBJ2-1,TRBV5-1,many,CASSYDEGGQFF,TGCGCCAGCAGCTACGACGAGGGCGGGCAGTTCTTC
TRBD2,TRBJ2-2,TRBV19,NA,CATAGTSVAGELFF,TGTGCCACCGCCGGGACTAGCGTCGCCGGGGAGCTGTTTTTT